The 24 T cell receptor beta chains listed next were all sequenced from one sample in a study of T cell clones after liver transplantation. Some clones are missing from TCRdb's copy, which holds only in-frame ones; the method was immunoSEQ multiplex PCR. The sample includes about 72,000 clones, more than 75% of them seen just once. The input for sequencing was CD4+ T cells from blood, taken before liver transplant. The receptors were gathered from a human donor who received a liver transplant.

The chain couples TRBV7-2 to TRBJ2-2; 11 nucleotides match TRBD2. The CDR3 is 15 residues long. In germline, CDR1 is SGHTA, CDR2 FQGNSA. After removal of 5 bases from V and 6 bases from J, the junction contained 5 bases not matched to a gene. The CDR3 loop is CASSPSSGRAGELFF. In DNA, the CDR3 is TGTGCCAGCAGCCCAAGTAGCGGGAGGGCCGGGGAGCTGTTTTTT. Looking up the rest from reference TRBV7-2 and TRBJ2-2 gives the full variable domain: GAGVSQSPSNKVTEKGKDVELRCDPISGHTALYWYRQSLGQGLEFLIYFQGNSAPDKSGLPSDRFSAERTGGSVSTLTIQRTQQEDSAVYLCASSPSSGRAGELFFGEGSRLTVL.

This chain connects TRBV4-1 to TRBJ2-3; no firm D call. Between the trimmed V and J ends, which lost 0 bases and 4 bases, there was a span of 17 bases. The germline V gene encodes CDR1 MGHRA and CDR2 YSYEKL. The CDR3 spans 17 residues. The CDR3 nucleotides are TGCGCCAGCAGCCAAGATCATCAGGTCATGAGTTCAGATACGCAGTATTTT. It is translated as CASSQDHQVMSSDTQYF.

The sample holds a few counts of this clone. The chain is built from TRBV5-1 and TRBJ2-7; the D is unclear. V lost 0 bases and J 4 bases, leaving 8 bases between the germline ends. CDR3 length: 13 amino acids. Germline CDR1 SGHRS, CDR2 YFSETQ. CDR3 in amino acids: CASSLALSYEQYF. CDR3 coding DNA: TGCGCCAGCAGCTTGGCCTTATCATACGAGCAGTACTTC.

V and J are TRBV7-9 and TRBJ2-6; possibly TRBD2 for D (5 bases). This CDR3 comprises 15 residues. The germline CDR1 and CDR2 sequences are SEHNR and FQNEAQ (reference sequence). Trimming took off 1 base at V and 4 bases at J, with 8 bases between the two ends. Here the CDR3 reads CASSLGGRGANVLTF. CDR3 bases: TGTGCCAGCAGCTTAGGAGGGCGCGGGGCCAACGTCCTGACTTTC.

The chain recombines TRBV2 with TRBJ2-1; 12 nucleotides align to TRBD2. The CDR3 consists of 14 residues. Unmatched junction bases numbered 6, after V lost 6 bases and J lost 9 bases. The germline V gene has CDR1 SNHLY and CDR2 FYNNEI. This CDR3 is CASRPLAGGGEQFF. The CDR3 coding sequence is TGTGCCAGCAGACCCCTAGCGGGAGGGGGTGAGCAGTTCTTC.

The chain links TRBV13 to TRBJ1-6, with unresolved D. Per germline, CDR1 PRHDT and CDR2 FYEKMQ (reference sequence). The V end was cut by 7 bases, the J end by 0 bases, with 13 bases between. This CDR3 comprises 16 residues. CDR3 nucleotide sequence: TGTGCCAGCACCACGGGAGTGAGCTCCTATAATTCACCCCTCCACTTT. Encoded protein: CASTTGVSSYNSPLHF.

This clone was picked up a small number of times. The chain carries TRBV29-1 and TRBJ1-2; 7 nucleotides match TRBD1. The V segment lost 6 bases and the J segment 3 bases; nucleotides outside the gene matches: 10. The CDR3 loop spans 14 amino acids. Germline V gene lookup returns CDR1 SQVTM and CDR2 ANQGSEA. The DNA for the CDR3 is TGCAGCGTACGTCGACAGGGCGACGACTATGGCTACACCTTC. Its protein is CSVRRQGDDYGYTF.

As to this clone: Mismatch with germline at one junction end may stem from a read error. V and J are TRBV5-1 and TRBJ2-7, with D possibly being TRBD1 (6 bases). The CDR3 is 13 amino acids. The germline CDR1 and CDR2 sequences are SGHRS and YFSETQ. CDR3 in DNA: TGTGCCAGCAGCCTACGACAGGTCTACGAGCAGTACTTC. Encoded protein: CASSLRQVYEQYF.

The chain couples TRBV11-3 to TRBJ2-7; TRBD2 matches at 8 bases. From germline, CDR1 is SGHNT and CDR2 YENEEA. V gave up 1 base and J gave up 2 bases; unmatched junction bases: 1. The length of the CDR3 is 14 residues. CDR3 nucleotide sequence: TGTGCCAGCAGCTTAGCGGGAGGGCCCTACGAGCAGTACTTC. It is translated as CASSLAGGPYEQYF.

The V gene is TRBV4-3, the J gene TRBJ2-1; TRBD2 agrees at 9 bases. This CDR3 spans 15 amino acids. The V segment lost 0 bases and the J segment 10 bases; nucleotides outside the gene matches: 7. Germline values: CDR1 LGHNA, CDR2 YSLEER. The CDR3 loop is CASSQDAGGPREQFF. The CDR3 nucleotides are TGCGCCAGCAGCCAAGATGCGGGAGGGCCTCGAGAGCAGTTCTTC.

The chain is built from TRBV9 and TRBJ1-4; D ambiguous. The CDR3 has 16 amino acids. Trimming left V 2 bases short and J 5 bases short, with 16 bases between. From germline, CDR1 is SGDLS and CDR2 YYNGEE. In nucleotides, the CDR3 is TGTGCCAGCAGCGTCGGGTCGACCCCCTTGAATGAAAAACTGTTTTTT. This encodes CASSVGSTPLNEKLFF.

The CDR3 spells CASSLAPAGTDTQYF. Written as DNA, the CDR3 is TGTGCCAGCAGCTTAGCGCCAGCGGGCACAGATACGCAGTATTTT. The V and J genes are TRBV7-2 and TRBJ2-3; TRBD2 is a possible D gene (5 bases). CDR3 size: 15 residues. The germline gives CDR1 SGHTA, CDR2 FQGNSA. Trimming left V 0 bases short and J 1 base short, with 8 bases between.

The chain carries TRBV11-3 and TRBJ2-3; the D gene is possibly TRBD2 (7 bases). The V end lost 5 bases, the J end lost 6 bases, and 24 bases lay between the germline ends. CDR3 size: 17 residues. CDR1 is SGHNT, CDR2 YENEEA, per germline. CDR3 protein: CASSPRRGRGSADTQYF. As DNA, the CDR3 is TGTGCCAGCAGCCCGCGCCGGGGGAGGGGGAGTGCGGATACGCAGTATTTT.

The gene calls are TRBV28 and TRBJ2-2; 10 bases map to TRBD2. After removal of 3 bases from V and 4 bases from J, the junction contained 5 bases not matched to a gene. There are 16 residues in the CDR3. The germline CDR1 and CDR2 sequences are MDHEN and SYDVKM. The DNA for the CDR3 is TGTGCCAGCAGTTTCTGGACTAGCGGTGTCACCGGGGAGCTGTTTTTT. Translated: CASSFWTSGVTGELFF.

The CDR3 DNA reads TGTGCCACCAGCAGAGAGGCAGGGTTTAGTGAAAAACTGTTTTTT. Translation gives CATSREAGFSEKLFF. The V and J genes are TRBV15 and TRBJ1-4; TRBD1 is a possible D gene (5 bases). The germline V gene encodes CDR1 LNHNV and CDR2 YYDKDF (reference sequence). V was trimmed by 0 bases and J by 7 bases, leaving 12 bases between them. This CDR3 has 15 amino acids.

This chain connects TRBV11-2 to TRBJ2-1, with 7 bases fitting TRBD2. V dropped 3 bases and J dropped 6; count of bases not matched to a gene: 2. The CDR3 spans 13 residues. The germline gives CDR1 SGHAT, CDR2 FQNNGV. The CDR3 spells CASSFGRINEQFF. As DNA, the CDR3 is TGTGCCAGCAGCTTCGGGAGGATCAATGAGCAGTTCTTC.

Of note for this clone: An end of the junction does not agree with germline; a read error may underlie this. The chain couples TRBV7-8 to TRBJ2-2; TRBD1 matches 7 bases. Germline V gene lookup returns CDR1 SGHVS and CDR2 FQNEAQ. The CDR3 is 15 residues long. The CDR3 loop reads CASSPDRVYTGELFF. The CDR3 nucleotides are TGTGCCAGCAGCCCCGACAGGGTTTACACTGGGGAGCTGTTTTTT.

The chain combines TRBV4-2 with TRBJ2-1, with TRBD2 matching over 10 bases. The CDR3 totals 15 residues. The germline gives CDR1 LGHNA, CDR2 YNFKEQ. Trimming took 0 bases from V and 5 from J; bases not matched to a gene: 1. In DNA, the CDR3 is TGTGCCAGCAGCCAAGACCTAGCGGGGGACAATGAGCAGTTCTTC. The encoded protein is CASSQDLAGDNEQFF.

The rearrangement uses TRBV9 and TRBJ1-1, with D uncertain. CDR1 and CDR2 from the germline V gene are SGDLS and YYNGEE. Trimming took off 3 bases at V and 5 bases at J, with 20 bases between the two ends. CDR3 length: 16 residues. The CDR3 DNA is TGTGCCAGCAGCGCCCTCTCGGGCCAAGGGTCGACTGAAGCTTTCTTT. It yields the protein CASSALSGQGSTEAFF.

The chain has TRBV9 and TRBJ1-1; D is uncertain. The CDR3 runs 14 residues. The germline CDR1 and CDR2 sequences are SGDLS and YYNGEE. The V and J ends lost 0 bases and 5 bases respectively, with 11 bases between them. The CDR3 region has the DNA TGTGCCAGCAGCGTAGTCACAGAGGGAACTGAAGCTTTCTTT. Translating gives CASSVVTEGTEAFF.

The chain couples TRBV29-1 to TRBJ1-2, with a possible D match to TRBD1 (5 bases). Germline V gives CDR1 SQVTM, CDR2 ANQGSEA. Deletions cut 7 bases from V and 0 bases from J, with 9 bases between. The CDR3 loop spans 12 amino acids. The CDR3 here is CSGRQTNYGYTF. The CDR3 DNA reads TGCAGCGGCCGACAGACTAACTATGGCTACACCTTC.

The chain has TRBV2 and TRBJ1-2; 11 positions agree with TRBD1. Germline V CDR1 and CDR2: SNHLY, FYNNEI. The CDR3 spans 15 residues. V gave up 6 bases and J gave up 8 bases; unmatched junction bases: 11. CDR3 bases: TGTGCCAGCAGCCCCGGGACAGGGGGTTCTTGGGGCTACACCTTC. This gives the protein CASSPGTGGSWGYTF.

The V and J genes are TRBV5-6 and TRBJ1-5; 7 nucleotides line up with TRBD1. Germline V CDR1 and CDR2: SGHDT, YYEEEE. The junction had 6 bases not matched to a gene; V was cut back by 0 bases and J by 3 bases. The CDR3 totals 16 residues. CDR3 sequence reads: CASSLEGRGDNQPQHF. In nucleotides, the CDR3 is TGTGCCAGCAGCTTGGAGGGCAGGGGGGACAATCAGCCCCAGCATTTT.

This rearrangement joins TRBV28 to TRBJ1-1; D gene unclear. The CDR3 extends over 12 amino acids. Trimming removed 3 bases from V and 4 bases from J, with 6 bases in between. Germline assignment: CDR1 MDHEN and CDR2 SYDVKM. DNA for the CDR3: TGTGCCAGCAGTTTCTGGGGCACTGAAGCTTTCTTT. Amino acids: CASSFWGTEAFF.